This TCR beta chain was retrieved from a study of T-cell memory formation after mild COVID-19. TCRdb independently ran MiXCR on the 5' RACE reads; one entry per CDR3 protein. The data show 250,000 to 300,000 distinct CDR3 sequences, roughly 16% seen once. Specimen: PBMCs or a T cell subset sorted from them (not recorded which). The sequence came from a man between 18 and 35 years old who had mild COVID-19 (a few samples of this study predate the infection). Cell type and time point are not known.

The DNA of the CDR3 is TGTGCCAGCAGCTACAGGTCTGAGACCCAGTACTTC. It translates to CASSYRSETQYF. The chain couples TRBV7-9 to TRBJ2-5; TRBD1 is a possible D gene (5 bases). CDR3 length equals 12 residues. Germline V CDR1 and CDR2: SEHNR, FQNEAQ (reference sequence). Trimming removed 4 bases at V and 5 bases at J, with 8 bases between.